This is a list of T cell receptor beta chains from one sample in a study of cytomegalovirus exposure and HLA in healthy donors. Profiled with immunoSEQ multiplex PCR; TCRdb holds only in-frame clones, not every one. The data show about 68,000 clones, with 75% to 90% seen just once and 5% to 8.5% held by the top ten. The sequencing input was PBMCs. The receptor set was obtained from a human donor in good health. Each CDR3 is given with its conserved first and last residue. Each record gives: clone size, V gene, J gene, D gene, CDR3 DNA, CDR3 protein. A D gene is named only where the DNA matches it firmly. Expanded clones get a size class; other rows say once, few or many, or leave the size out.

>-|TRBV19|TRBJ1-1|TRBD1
TGTGCCAGTAGTGTACAGGGGAAGGACACTGAAGCTTTCTTT
CASSVQGKDTEAFF
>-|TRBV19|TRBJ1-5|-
TGTGCCAGTAACCCAGGGAGCAATCAGCCCCAGCATTTT
CASNPGSNQPQHF
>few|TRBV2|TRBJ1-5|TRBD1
TGTGCCAGCAGTGAACAGACAGGGGGCGGTCAGCCCCAGCATTTT
CASSEQTGGGQPQHF
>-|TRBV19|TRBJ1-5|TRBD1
TGTGCCAGTAGTGGGGACGAGACAGGGGTAAGCAATCAGCTCCAGCATTTT
CASSGDETGVSNQLQHF
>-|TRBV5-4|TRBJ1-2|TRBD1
TGTGCCAGCAGCTTGCGGCAGGGGGCTAGCTATGGCTACACCTTC
CASSLRQGASYGYTF
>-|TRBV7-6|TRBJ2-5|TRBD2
TGTGCCAGCAGCTTTAGCGGGGGGGGCTATTTGGAGACCCAGTACTTC
CASSFSGGGYLETQYF
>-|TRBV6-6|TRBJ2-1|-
TGTGCCAGCAGTTACTCCCCTAGCTCCTACAATGAGCAGTTCTTC
CASSYSPSSYNEQFF
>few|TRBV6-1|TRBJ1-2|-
TGTGCCAGCAGTGATCGGGGGGGCTATGGCTACACCTTC
CASSDRGGYGYTF
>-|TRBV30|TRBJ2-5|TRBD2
TGTGCCTGGGACCGGGGGGGCTATGCGACCCAGTACTTC
CAWDRGGYATQYF
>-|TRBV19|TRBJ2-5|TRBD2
TGTGCCAGTAGTACTAGCGGGGGAGGCGAGACCCAGTACTTC
CASSTSGGGETQYF
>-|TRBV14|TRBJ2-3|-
TGTGCCAGCAGTAACGGGGGGCCGAGAAGCACAGATACGCAGTATTTT
CASSNGGPRSTDTQYF
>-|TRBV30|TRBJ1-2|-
TGTGCCTGGAGTGTACCCGGCAGGGTAAACTATGGCTACACCTTC
CAWSVPGRVNYGYTF
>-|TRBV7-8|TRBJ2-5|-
TGTGCCAGCAGCTTCGACCGGGGGTCCCACGACTTC
CASSFDRGSHDF
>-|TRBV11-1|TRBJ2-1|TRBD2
TGTGCCAGCAGCTTACGGCGGACTAGCGGGGGGGCGGGTGAGCAGTTCTTC
CASSLRRTSGGAGEQFF
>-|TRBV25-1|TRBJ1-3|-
TGTGCCAGCAGTGTTGGCAGGCAGTTCTCTGGAAACACCATATATTTT
CASSVGRQFSGNTIYF
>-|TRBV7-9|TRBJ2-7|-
TGTGCCAGCAGCTTAGCTTTTGGGCTATCCTCCTACGAGCAGTACTTC
CASSLAFGLSSYEQYF
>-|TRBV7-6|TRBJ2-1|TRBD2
TGTGCCAGCAGACCCGGGCGGGGGGGAATGAATGAGCAGTTCTTC
CASRPGRGGMNEQFF
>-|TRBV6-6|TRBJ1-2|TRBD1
TGTGCCAGCAGGGGGGGACAGTACTATGGCTACACCTTC
CASRGGQYYGYTF
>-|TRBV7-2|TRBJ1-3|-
TGTGCCAGCAGCTCCATGCGGGGGCGAGCCGGAAACACCATATATTTT
CASSSMRGRAGNTIYF
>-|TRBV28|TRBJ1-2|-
TGTGCCAGCAGCGAACAGGGTGGGATTAACTATGGCTACACCTTC
CASSEQGGINYGYTF
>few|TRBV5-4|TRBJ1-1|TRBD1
TGTGCCAGCAGCTTGCAGGGGGCGCCCACTGAAGCTTTCTTT
CASSLQGAPTEAFF
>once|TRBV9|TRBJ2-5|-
TGTGCCAGCAGCTCCCGAGGCAGGGCAACACAAGAGACCCAGTACTTC
CASSSRGRATQETQYF
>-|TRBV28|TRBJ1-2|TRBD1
TGTGCCAGCAGCACCAGGGGGCGGCTTGGCTACACCTTC
CASSTRGRLGYTF
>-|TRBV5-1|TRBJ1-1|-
TGCGCCAGCAGCCCGGCCCTGGAAGGGGTCACTGAAGCTTTCTTT
CASSPALEGVTEAFF
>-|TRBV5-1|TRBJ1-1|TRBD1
TGCGCCAGCAGCCCCAGTCCCGGGACAGGGGCCGGAGGGGGGTCTGCAGCTTTCTTT
CASSPSPGTGAGGGSAAFF
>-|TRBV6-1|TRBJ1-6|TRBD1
TGTGCCAGCAGTGGTTTGACAGGGTCAAATTCACCCCTCCACTTT
CASSGLTGSNSPLHF
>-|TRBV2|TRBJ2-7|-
TGTGCCAGCAGCAAGAGGGGAGGTCAGGGCGAGCAGTACTTC
CASSKRGGQGEQYF
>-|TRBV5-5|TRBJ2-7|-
TGTGCCAGCAGCTTGGGGGGGGTTCCCTACGAGCAGTACTTC
CASSLGGVPYEQYF
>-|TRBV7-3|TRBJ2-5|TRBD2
TGTGCCAGCAGCTTAAACGGGGGGGAACAAGAGACCCAGTACTTC
CASSLNGGEQETQYF
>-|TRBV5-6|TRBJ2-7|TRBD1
TGTGCCAGCGGTGGGGGACAGGGTCGTTACGAGCAGTACTTC
CASGGGQGRYEQYF
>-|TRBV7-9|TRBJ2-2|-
TGTGCCAGCAGCTTAGGGGCCACCGGGGAGCTGTTTTTT
CASSLGATGELFF
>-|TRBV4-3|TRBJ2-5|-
TGCGCCAGCAGCCAAGGTTCAGGGGATGGAGAGACCCAGTACTTC
CASSQGSGDGETQYF
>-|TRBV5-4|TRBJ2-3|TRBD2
TGTGCCAGCAGCCCCGGGACTAGCGGGGGGCAAATGGTTACGCAGTATTTT
CASSPGTSGGQMVTQYF
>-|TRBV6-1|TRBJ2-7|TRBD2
TGTGCCAGCAGTGAAGGTCTAGCGGGGGGTTACGAGCAGTACTTC
CASSEGLAGGYEQYF
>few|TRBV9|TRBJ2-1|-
TGTGCCAGCAGCGTAGCGGGGGACTCCTACAATGAGCAGTTCTTC
CASSVAGDSYNEQFF
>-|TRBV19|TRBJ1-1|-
TGTGCCAGTAGTATGTCACAGATTATGAACACTGAAGCTTTCTTT
CASSMSQIMNTEAFF
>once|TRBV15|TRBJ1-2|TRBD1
TGTGCCACCAGCCGGGACAGAGGGGATGGCTACCCCTTC
CATSRDRGDGYPF
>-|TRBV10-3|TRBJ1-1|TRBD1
TGTGCCATCAGTGGATATCAGGGGGGCACTGAAGCTTTCTTT
CAISGYQGGTEAFF
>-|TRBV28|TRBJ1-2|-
TGTGCCAGCAGTACGGCCCCGAGGGGCTACACCTTC
CASSTAPRGYTF
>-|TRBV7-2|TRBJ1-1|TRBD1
TGTGCCAGCAGCCTCGGGACAGGGCCTGAAGCTTTCTTT
CASSLGTGPEAFF
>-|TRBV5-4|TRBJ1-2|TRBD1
TGTGCCAGCAGCTACGGACAGGGGACTGGCTACACCTTC
CASSYGQGTGYTF
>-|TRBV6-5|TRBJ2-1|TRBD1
TGTGCCAGCAGGAACAGGGGCCTTGAGCAGTTCTTC
CASRNRGLEQFF
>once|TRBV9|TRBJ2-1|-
TGTGCCAGCAGCCCTAGGGGGGGAGGGGTGGGGGGACGCTATGAGCAGTTCTTC
CASSPRGGGVGGRYEQFF
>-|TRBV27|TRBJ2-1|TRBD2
TGTGCCAGCAGTTGGCCGGGACTAGCGGGGGTTGAGCAGTTCTTC
CASSWPGLAGVEQFF
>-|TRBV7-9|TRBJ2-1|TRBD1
TGTGCCAGCAGCCTGGGACAGGCGTCCAATGAGCAGTTCTTC
CASSLGQASNEQFF
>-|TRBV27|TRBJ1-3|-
TGTGCCAGCAGCTTAACAGGCTCTGGAAACACCATATATTTT
CASSLTGSGNTIYF
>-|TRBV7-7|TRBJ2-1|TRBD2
TGTGCCAGCAGCTTACGGCGGGGGGCCGGTAATGAGCAGTTCTTC
CASSLRRGAGNEQFF
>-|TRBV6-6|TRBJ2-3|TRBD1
TGTGCCAGCAGAACAGGGGAAAGTACGCAGTATTTT
CASRTGESTQYF
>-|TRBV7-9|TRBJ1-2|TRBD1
TGTGCCAGTGGAGGGGACAGGGGACGGTACACCTTC
CASGGDRGRYTF
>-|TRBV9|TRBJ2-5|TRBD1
TGTGCCAGCAGCGTAGGGACAGGGTCTTTGGAGACCCAGTACTTC
CASSVGTGSLETQYF
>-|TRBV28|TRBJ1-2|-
TGTGCCAGCAGTTTAGGGGGGGGGTATGGCTACACCTTC
CASSLGGGYGYTF
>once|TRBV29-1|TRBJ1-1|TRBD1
TGCAGCGCCTTCAGGGGGGCCATGAACACTGAAGCTTTCTTT
CSAFRGAMNTEAFF
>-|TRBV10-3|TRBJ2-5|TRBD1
TGTGCCATCAGAGACAGGGGAGAGACCCAGTACTTC
CAIRDRGETQYF
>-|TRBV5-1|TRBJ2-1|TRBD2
TGCGCCAGCAGCTTTAGCGGGGAGGCTTCGGGTGAGCAGTTCTTC
CASSFSGEASGEQFF
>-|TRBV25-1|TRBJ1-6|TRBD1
TGTGCCAGCAGTGAGGCCCCCAGGGGGCTTAATTCACCCCTCCACTTT
CASSEAPRGLNSPLHF
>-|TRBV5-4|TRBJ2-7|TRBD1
TGTGCCAGCAGCTCGGGACAGGGCTACGAGCAGTACTTC
CASSSGQGYEQYF
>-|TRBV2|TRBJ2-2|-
TGTGCCAGCCGGCCAGGGATCGCCGGGGAGCTGTTTTTT
CASRPGIAGELFF
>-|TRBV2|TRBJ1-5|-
TGTGCCAGCGATGACCTGACAGGAGGATACAATCAGCCCCAGCATTTT
CASDDLTGGYNQPQHF